What follows are 17 T cell receptor beta chains derived from one specimen sequenced in a study of T cells in Graves' hyperthyroidism and ophthalmopathy (dated by TCRdb to between 2018 and 2021). Libraries came from multiplex PCR. The listed sequencing device is Illumina HiSeq 2000. TCR beta CDR3 regions were amplified from RNA transcripts. A first-round RT-PCR of the TCR CDR3 used the HTBI primer set with the Qiagen OneStep RT-PCR kit. The public reads were quality trimmed at Q25 with fastp and then assembled into clones with MiXCR by TCRdb, keeping productive beta chains. Identical CDR3 protein sequences are pooled into one entry, listed with their most common genes and DNA. Within this sample are 350,000 or so distinct CDR3 sequences, with approximately 18% of them counted one time only. The ten largest clones capture about a sixth of the sample. The sequenced sample consisted of blood. The receptors here all came from a woman between 40 and 50 years old with Graves' ophthalmopathy.

This clonotype was observed a handful of times. A read error may account for a junction end that differs from germline. V is TRBV7-9 and J is TRBJ1-5; no firm D call. This CDR3 is built from 12 residues. Germline lookup yields CDR1 SEHNR and CDR2 FQNEAQ (reference sequence). This CDR3 is CASSISNKPQHF. The CDR3 coding sequence is TGTGCCAGCAGCATCAGCAATAAGCCCCAGCATTTT.

Regarding this clonotype: One end of the junction does not line up with germline, which may come from a read error. The genes are TRBV6-5 and TRBJ1-5; D is unclear. Germline assignment: CDR1 MNHEY and CDR2 SVGAGI. CDR3 length: 16 amino acids. This CDR3 is CASSYGVGYSNQPQLF. The CDR3 DNA sequence: TGTGCCAGCAGTTACGGGGTAGGTTATAGCAATCAGCCCCAGCTTTTT.

This clonotype showed up many times. The rearrangement links TRBV6-5 to TRBJ2-5; D is possibly TRBD1 (6 bases). V lost 2 bases to trimming and J lost 1 base, with 14 bases between them. CDR1 MNHEY and CDR2 SVGAGI come from the germline V gene. The CDR3 has 16 residues. In DNA, the CDR3 is TGTGCCAGCAGTTACGGGGGCTACGCGATCCAAGAGACCCAGTACTTC. It specifies CASSYGGYAIQETQYF.

This clonotype was counted many times. The chain uses TRBV28 and TRBJ2-7, with 7 bases aligning to TRBD2. With V trimmed by 1 base and J by 5 bases, 8 bases remained unmatched. The germline gives CDR1 MDHEN, CDR2 SYDVKM. This CDR3 has 15 amino acids. CDR3 in DNA: TGTGCCAGCAGTTTATTCGCTAGCGGTACGAACGAGCAGTACTTC. As protein: CASSLFASGTNEQYF. Supplemented by reference TRBV28 and TRBJ2-7, the full variable domain reads DVKVTQSSRYLVKRTGEKVFLECVQDMDHENMFWYRQDPGLGLRLIYFSYDVKMKEKGDIPEGYSVSREKKERFSLILESASTNQTSMYLCASSLFASGTNEQYFGPGTRLTVT.

This clonotype was counted at least ten times. The chain employs TRBV15 and TRBJ2-7; 7 bases align to TRBD2. The CDR3 totals 14 residues. In germline, CDR1 is LNHNV, CDR2 YYDKDF (reference sequence). V gave up 1 base and J gave up 3 bases; unmatched junction bases: 3. In nucleotides, the CDR3 is TGTGCCACCAGCAGAGTTGGGGGGGACTACGAGCAGTACTTC. This sequence encodes CATSRVGGDYEQYF.

The gene calls are TRBV6-1 and TRBJ2-7, with 7 bases identical to TRBD1. This CDR3 is built from 15 residues. V trimming: 5 bases; J trimming: 0 bases; junction bases outside the gene matches: 7. Germline CDR1 MNHNS, CDR2 SASEGT. CDR3 nucleotides: TGTGCCAGCAGTCGTGGGACAGAGCACTCCTACGAGCAGTACTTC. It yields the protein CASSRGTEHSYEQYF.

Many counts were recorded for this clonotype. This chain joins TRBV7-6 and TRBJ1-2, with TRBD1 matching 8 bases. After removal of 8 bases from V and 1 base from J, the junction contained 12 bases not matched to a gene. Per the germline V gene, CDR1 is SGHVS and CDR2 is FNYEAQ. The CDR3 has 16 amino acids. This chain's CDR3 is CASPRARTGINYGYTF. The CDR3 DNA reads as TGTGCCAGCCCTCGAGCGAGGACAGGGATTAACTATGGCTACACCTTC. Full variable domain (outside the CDR3, taken from reference TRBV7-6 and TRBJ1-2): GAGVSQSPRYKVTKRGQDVALRCDPISGHVSLYWYRQALGQGPEFLTYFNYEAQQDKSGLPNDRFSAERPEGSISTLTIQRTEQRDSAMYRCASPRARTGINYGYTFGSGTRLTVV.

The CDR3 spells CASRTLRDNQETQYF. In DNA form, the CDR3 reads TGTGCCAGCCGAACACTCCGGGACAACCAAGAGACCCAGTACTTC. The chain carries TRBV27 and TRBJ2-5; maybe TRBD1 (6 bases). Between the trimmed V and J ends, which lost 8 bases and 0 bases, there was a span of 16 bases. Per the germline V gene, CDR1 is MNHEY and CDR2 is SMNVEV (reference sequence). CDR3 length equals 15 residues.

This clonotype showed up many times. The chain combines TRBV4-2 with TRBJ2-7; 9 bases align to TRBD2. V was pared by 4 bases and J by 0 bases, with 13 bases of the junction left unmatched. Germline CDR1 and CDR2: LGHNA and YNFKEQ. This CDR3 spans 18 amino acids. CDR3 coding DNA: TGTGCCAGCAGCCCCGCCAAAGGTAGCGGGAGAGGCTCCTACGAGCAGTACTTC. The encoded protein is CASSPAKGSGRGSYEQYF.

This clonotype was found many times. The chain combines TRBV30 with TRBJ2-7, with 14 bases that match TRBD2. The germline CDR1 and CDR2 sequences are GTSNPN and SVGIG (reference sequence). The CDR3 is made up of 17 amino acids. V was clipped by 5 bases and J by 5 bases; unmatched bases: 14. CDR3 protein: CAWDQGLAGVRFHEQYF. In DNA form, the CDR3 reads TGTGCCTGGGACCAGGGACTAGCGGGAGTAAGGTTCCACGAGCAGTACTTC.

The table lists this clonotype with many counts. For the CDR3, the DNA is TGCAGTGCTAGGATGGGCAGCGGCTATGGCTACACCTTC. Amino acids: CSARMGSGYGYTF. The chain combines TRBV20-1 with TRBJ1-2; D call uncertain. The V gene's germline CDR1 is DFQATT and CDR2 SNEGSKA (reference sequence). The CDR3 spans 13 residues. V was clipped by 3 bases and J by 4 bases, with 12 bases between them.

At least ten counts were recorded for this clonotype. The CDR3: CASSLLTGLYGYTF. In DNA, the CDR3 is TGTGCCAGCAGCTTACTTACAGGGCTGTATGGCTACACCTTC. The V gene is TRBV7-9, the J gene TRBJ1-2; a weak D match, TRBD1 (6 bases). The germline CDR1 and CDR2 sequences are SEHNR and FQNEAQ (reference sequence). V lost 2 bases and J lost 5, with 12 bases in between. This CDR3 is 14 amino acids long. The full variable domain, in which reference TRBV7-9 and TRBJ1-2 provide the parts outside the CDR3, is DTGVSQNPRHKITKRGQNVTFRCDPISEHNRLYWYRQTLGQGPEFLTYFQNEAQLEKSRLLSDRFSAERPKGSFSTLEIQRTEQGDSAMYLCASSLLTGLYGYTFGSGTRLTVV.

The sample holds one count of this clonotype. Given the absence of the conserved phenylalanine or tryptophan at the CDR3 end, a read error is likely. This CDR3 is CASNWRESTGELFL. CDR3 bases: TGTGCCAGCAACTGGCGGGAGAGCACCGGGGAGCTGTTTTTA. The rearrangement uses TRBV12-3 or TRBV12-4 and TRBJ2-2, with TRBD2 matching over 7 bases. The CDR3 length is 14 residues. Unmatched junction bases numbered 6, after V lost 7 bases and J lost 4 bases.

This clonotype has only a few counts. The J gene is TRBJ2-5, the V gene TRBV4-3; 7 bases fit TRBD2. V lost 5 bases to trimming and J lost 1 base; unmatched junction nucleotides: 7. Germline V lookup: CDR1 LGHNA, CDR2 YSLEER. This CDR3 has 15 amino acids. The CDR3 coding sequence is TGCGCCAGCAGCAAAAACGGCGGGAGCCAAGAGACCCAGTACTTC. Amino acids: CASSKNGGSQETQYF.

The CDR3 DNA sequence: TGTGCCAGCAGTTACTCGAATAATCAAGAGACCCAGTACTTC. It translates to CASSYSNNQETQYF. The gene calls are TRBV6-2 or TRBV6-3 and TRBJ2-5, with D unclear. V lost 0 bases and J 2 bases, leaving 7 bases between the germline ends. CDR1 MNHEY and CDR2 SVGEGT come from the germline V gene. This CDR3 region has 14 residues.

This clonotype was found many times. CDR3 amino acids: CASSIPTGGPTMNTEAFF. In nucleotides, the CDR3 is TGTGCCAGTAGTATACCGACAGGGGGGCCCACCATGAACACTGAAGCTTTCTTT. This rearrangement joins TRBV19 to TRBJ1-1, with TRBD1 matching over 9 bases. Germline CDR1 and CDR2: LNHDA and SQIVND (reference sequence). The CDR3 is 18 residues long. The V gene end was trimmed by 2 bases and the J gene end by 0 bases; junction bases not matched to a gene: 10. Together with reference TRBV19 and TRBJ1-1, the CDR3 gives the full variable domain: DGGITQSPKYLFRKEGQNVTLSCEQNLNHDAMYWYRQDPGQGLRLIYYSQIVNDFQKGDIAEGYSVSREKKESFPLTVTSAQKNPTAFYLCASSIPTGGPTMNTEAFFGQGTRLTVV.

Many counts were recorded for this clonotype. The chain uses TRBV2 and TRBJ2-2; 11 bases line up with TRBD2. The V gene's germline CDR1 is SNHLY and CDR2 FYNNEI. This CDR3 comprises 15 residues. The V segment lost 2 bases and the J segment 7 bases; nucleotides outside the gene matches: 3. CDR3 DNA: TGTGCCAGCAGTGAACCTAGCGGGGGGAACGGGGAGCTGTTTTTT. Translation: CASSEPSGGNGELFF.